Each of the 8 T cell receptor beta chains below was sequenced from the same sample in a study of CD8 T cells in ankylosing spondylitis. Study observations and caveats: Blood of patients with ankylosing spondylitis appeared to be characterized by a TCR beta motif of about eight highly homologous variants.

TCRdb analysed the 5' RACE reads with MiXCR anew, one entry per CDR3 protein. The sample contains over 600,000 distinct CDR3 sequences, around 20% of which appear only once. These receptors' targets are unknown. The specimen was blood, either unsorted or a sorted T cell fraction (not recorded which). Receptors originate from a male donor with ankylosing spondylitis.

J is TRBJ2-3 and V is TRBV7-8; 7 positions agree with TRBD2. The CDR3 length is 16 residues. Germline V lookup: CDR1 SGHVS, CDR2 FQNEAQ. The J segment lost 2 bases and the V segment lost 4 bases, leaving 9 bases of the junction unmatched. DNA of the CDR3: TGTGCCAGCAGCTCCGAGTGGGAGGGGTTCACAGATACGCAGTATTTT. Protein sequence: CASSSEWEGFTDTQYF. Looking up the rest from reference TRBV7-8 and TRBJ2-3 gives the full variable domain: GAGVSQSPRYKVAKRGQDVALRCDPISGHVSLFWYQQALGQGPEFLTYFQNEAQLDKSGLPSDRFFAERPEGSVSTLKIQRTQQEDSAVYLCASSSEWEGFTDTQYFGPGTRLTVL.

Only a few counts were recorded for this clonotype. This sequence joins TRBV20-1 and TRBJ1-5; possible D gene TRBD1, 5 bases. The germline V gene has CDR1 DFQATT and CDR2 SNEGSKA (reference sequence). Trimming left V 0 bases short and J 5 bases short, with 17 bases between. The CDR3 extends over 16 amino acids. The CDR3: CSARDLVTGPYQPQHF. In DNA form, the CDR3 reads TGCAGTGCTAGAGATCTGGTTACAGGCCCCTATCAGCCCCAGCATTTT.

This clonotype has only a few counts. V usage is TRBV29-1 and J usage is TRBJ1-1, with D perhaps matching TRBD1 (6 bases). The CDR3 is 11 residues long. The ends were cut back, 7 bases at V and 4 bases at J, with 10 bases in the middle. Germline-derived CDR1 and CDR2 are SQVTM and ANQGSEA. CDR3 region: CSGRGGTEAFF. The CDR3 nucleotides are TGCAGCGGCAGGGGAGGCACTGAAGCTTTCTTT.

There are a few counts of this clonotype. The chain carries TRBV12-3 or TRBV12-4 and TRBJ1-1, with TRBD1 as a possible D gene (5 bases). Trimming stripped 3 bases from V and 10 bases from J, with 12 bases between. The CDR3 length is 12 residues. The CDR3 here is CASSLRGPAAFF. The CDR3 bases are TGTGCCAGCAGTTTGAGGGGCCCAGCAGCTTTCTTT.

The V call is TRBV5-1, the J call TRBJ1-1; tentatively, D is TRBD1 (5 bases). Germline CDR1 SGHRS, CDR2 YFSETQ. The CDR3 is 13 residues long. The V end was cut by 7 bases, the J end by 4 bases, with 14 bases between. The CDR3 protein is CASANPGGTEAFF. The CDR3 DNA reads TGCGCCAGCGCCAATCCCGGGGGCACTGAAGCTTTCTTT. Full variable domain (remainder filled in from reference TRBV5-1 and TRBJ1-1): KAGVTQTPRYLIKTRGQQVTLSCSPISGHRSVSWYQQTPGQGLQFLFEYFSETQRNKGNFPGRFSGRQFSNSRSEMNVSTLELGDSALYLCASANPGGTEAFFGQGTRLTVV.

The genes are TRBV20-1 and TRBJ1-1; 7 bases map to TRBD1. V lost 6 bases and J lost 1; bases outside the gene matches: 11. CDR1 and CDR2 from the germline V gene are DFQATT and SNEGSKA (reference sequence). The CDR3 contains 15 residues. The CDR3, as DNA: TGCAGTGCCCCAGTCAGGGGGATGTCGAACACTGAAGCTTTCTTT. It is translated as CSAPVRGMSNTEAFF.

The V call is TRBV20-1, the J call TRBJ2-3; 7 bases line up with TRBD2. The germline V gene encodes CDR1 DFQATT and CDR2 SNEGSKA (reference sequence). J lost 4 bases, V lost 1 base, and 14 bases had no gene match. The CDR3 runs to 17 residues. CDR3 sequence (DNA): TGCAGTGCTAGAGTGATCCTCGCGGGAGTTCTCCCAGATACGCAGTATTTT. This gives the protein CSARVILAGVLPDTQYF.

This sequence joins TRBV27 and TRBJ1-4; 7 positions match TRBD1. Unmatched junction bases numbered 2, after V lost 0 bases and J lost 4 bases. The CDR3 runs 15 residues. The germline gives CDR1 MNHEY, CDR2 SMNVEV (reference sequence). CDR3 residues: CASSLSTGSNEKLFF. CDR3 DNA: TGTGCCAGCAGTTTATCGACAGGGAGTAATGAAAAACTGTTTTTT.